One T cell receptor (beta chain) is described in this entry. Its cognate antigen has yet to be identified. Base quality data are lacking; no much larger clone is found one base away. The data were obtained in a study of T cell responses to AZD1222 COVID-19 vaccine (dated by TCRdb to about 2021). In terms of the full investigation: A total of about 250 trial participants underwent TCR sequencing, of whom about 200 had received two doses of AZD1222 and about 25 had received two doses of the MenACWY control vaccine. Enrollment into the trials was organized by age into subgroups of 18-55, 56-69 and 70-plus years, and those subgroups contained about 160, 30 and 59 TCR-sequenced participants, respectively. Findings and caveats that apply to the study as a whole: Because no samples from the day 14 peak response were available, repertoires could be characterized only after the peak T cell response. After two AZD1222 doses, spike-specific TCR breadth and depth were significantly higher than at day 0 and than in MenACWY recipients. Participants were mostly white British and included more females than males, and it was suggested by the authors that clonal diversity may have been underestimated. Vaccine-associated CD4 TCRs spanned the whole spike protein, with dominant responses in regions 160-218 and 743-854. The 56-69-year group was small, and its depth increase did not reach significance, likely because of low power. Conclusions about previously exposed vaccinees are limited, since just six or seven AZD1222 recipients were seropositive for SARS-CoV-2 at baseline. Reportedly, close to half of the unique spike-specific TCRs recognized epitopes lying outside the regions that are mutated in the B.1.351 and B.1.1.7 variants.

The CDR3 regions of human TCRbeta chains were subjected to immunosequencing. Processing in the source paper ran as follows. Repertoire TCRs were matched against a reference library of SARS-CoV-2-specific TCRs generated with the MIRA antigen-specificity platform. Breadth was defined as the fraction of unique TCRs that were SARS-CoV-2-associated, and depth was defined as the fraction of total T cells that were SARS-CoV-2-associated. Using the MIRA data, every spike-specific TCR was mapped to the spike region that the TCR reacted to and assigned to either a CD4 or a CD8 class. Log10-transformed breadth and depth values were compared by one-way ANOVA with Sidak's multiple comparisons tests. Entries here come from immuneACCESS through TCRdb and include only in-frame sequences with V and J called. Some clones fail to appear in such tables; in the studies checked, an unresolved V gene covers under half of the shortfall, and the cause of the remainder is unknown. The D gene and trimming were derived from the DNA, and the V and J assignments and clone size from that table. The sample yields 85,000 to 100,000 clones; roughly nine tenths were counted once. 8% to 9.5% of the sample rests with the top ten.

V loses 3 bases of germline sequence and J loses 2 bases, and the interval between the two ends is 13 bases. The cysteine opens and the phenylalanine closes a CDR3 of 15 amino acids. Only the CDR3 part of the read is kept: 45 bases, read in frame from the first base. From a lookup of the germline V gene (reference sequence), CDR1 and CDR2 are LNHDA and SQIVND. In the paper's terms, the time point label means: about 28 days (+/-7) after the second vaccine dose. AZD1222 recipients with second doses at about 4 weeks or about 12 weeks were pooled, because spike-specific TCR depth and breadth did not differ between schedules. Vaccinee samples came from UK trials COV001 and COV002, including a single-blind randomized controlled phase 2/3 trial of AZD1222 (ChAdOx1 nCoV-19) in healthy adults. For TCRbeta chain sequencing, PBMC samples from trial participants were taken at day 0 and at day 28 after the second dose.

This sequence uses TRBV19 and TRBJ1-1; the D gene cannot be resolved reliably. The sequenced sample was peripheral blood, obtained 28 days after the second AZD1222 dose. The receptor was isolated from an adult who received the AZD1222 COVID-19 vaccine. The CDR3 loop reads CASSITRHSNTEAFF. The bases read TGTGCCAGTAGTATTACGCGGCACAGCAACACTGAAGCTTTCTTT.